This TCR beta chain emerged from a study of response to subunit inactivated influenza vaccine. Germline V gives CDR1 SEHNR, CDR2 FQNEAQ (reference sequence). The CDR3 is 11 residues long. V was cut by 6 bases and J by 7 bases, with 9 bases left in between. TCRdb re-called the RT-PCR reads through MiXCR, storing one row per CDR3 protein. The sample holds under 800,000 distinct CDR3 sequences; approximately 15% are singletons and the top ten take around 7.3%. In regard to this clonotype: Its antigen remains unknown.

Study observations and caveats: Each seasonal influenza vaccination, the authors suggested, recruits few new T cells.

The receptor's source is a man aged 45-65 years who received an inactivated influenza vaccine. The chain is built from TRBV7-9 and TRBJ2-5; D is unresolved. Sample: PBMCs from blood, taken 14 to 15 days before vaccination. CDR3 nucleotide sequence: TGTGCCAGCAGTCCAACATGGACCCAGTACTTC. This sequence encodes CASSPTWTQYF.